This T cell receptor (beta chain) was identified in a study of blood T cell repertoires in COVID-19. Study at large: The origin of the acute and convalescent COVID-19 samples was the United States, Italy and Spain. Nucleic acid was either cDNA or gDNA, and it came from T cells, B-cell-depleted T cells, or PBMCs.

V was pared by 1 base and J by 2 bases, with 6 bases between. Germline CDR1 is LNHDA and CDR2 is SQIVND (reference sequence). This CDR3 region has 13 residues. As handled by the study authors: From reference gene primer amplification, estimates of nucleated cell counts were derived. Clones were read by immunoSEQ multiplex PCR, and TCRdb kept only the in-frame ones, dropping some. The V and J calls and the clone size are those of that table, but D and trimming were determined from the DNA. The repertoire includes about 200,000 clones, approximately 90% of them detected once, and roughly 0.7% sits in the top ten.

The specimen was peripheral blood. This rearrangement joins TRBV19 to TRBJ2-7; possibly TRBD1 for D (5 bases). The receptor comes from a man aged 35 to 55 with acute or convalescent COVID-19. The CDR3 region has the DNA TGTGCCAGTAGTATAGGGACACCCTACGAGCAGTACTTC. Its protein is CASSIGTPYEQYF. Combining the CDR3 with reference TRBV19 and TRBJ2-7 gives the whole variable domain DGGITQSPKYLFRKEGQNVTLSCEQNLNHDAMYWYRQDPGQGLRLIYYSQIVNDFQKGDIAEGYSVSREKKESFPLTVTSAQKNPTAFYLCASSIGTPYEQYFGPGTRLTVT.